This T cell receptor (beta chain) was sequenced in a study of CD8 T cells in Susac syndrome. An amount of RNA that ranged from roughly 0.5 to 1 ug was reverse transcribed with random hexamers. TCRdb re-called the immunoSEQ multiplex PCR reads through MiXCR, storing one row per CDR3 protein. The table has about 160,000 distinct CDR3 sequences, roughly 94% seen once. This TCR came from a human donor in good health. Sequenced input: CD4+ T cells from PBMCs.

The CDR3 DNA reads TGTGCCAGTAGTGGGCCGTCGACGATTAGCTCTGGAAACACCATATATTTT. It translates to CASSGPSTISSGNTIYF. The chain joins TRBV19 to TRBJ1-3, with D hard to call. From germline, CDR1 is LNHDA and CDR2 SQIVND (reference sequence). This CDR3 has 17 amino acids. V shed 5 bases and J shed 0 bases, with 17 bases lying between them.